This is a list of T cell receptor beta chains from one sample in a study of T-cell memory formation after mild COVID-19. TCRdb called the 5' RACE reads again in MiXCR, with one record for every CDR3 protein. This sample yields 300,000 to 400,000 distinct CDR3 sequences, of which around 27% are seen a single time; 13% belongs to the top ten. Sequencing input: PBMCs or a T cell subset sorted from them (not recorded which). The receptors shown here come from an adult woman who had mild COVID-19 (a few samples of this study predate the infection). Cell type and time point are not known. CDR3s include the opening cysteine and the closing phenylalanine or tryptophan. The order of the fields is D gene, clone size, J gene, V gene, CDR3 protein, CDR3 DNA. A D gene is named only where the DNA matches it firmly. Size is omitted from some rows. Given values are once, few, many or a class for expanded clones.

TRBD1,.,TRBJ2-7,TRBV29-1,CSVGDRAYEQYF,TGCAGCGTGGGGGACAGGGCCTACGAGCAGTACTTC
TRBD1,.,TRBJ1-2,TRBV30,CAWELGIRTGRMSYGYTF,TGTGCCTGGGAACTGGGAATTCGGACAGGGCGGATGAGCTATGGCTACACCTTC
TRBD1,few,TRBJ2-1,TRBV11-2,CASSFGLGTAYNEQFF,TGTGCCAGCAGCTTTGGGTTGGGGACAGCCTACAATGAGCAGTTCTTC
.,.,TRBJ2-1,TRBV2,CASTPTDRRRNEQFF,TGTGCCAGCACCCCGACAGATAGACGGCGGAATGAGCAGTTCTTC
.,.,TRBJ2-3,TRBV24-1,CATSAGRQAQYF,TGTGCCACCAGTGCGGGACGGCAGGCGCAGTATTTT
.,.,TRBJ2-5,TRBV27,CASGAKQLPQETQYF,TGTGCCAGCGGGGCCAAACAGCTGCCCCAAGAGACCCAGTACTTC
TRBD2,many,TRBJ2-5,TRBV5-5,CASSSPGRGTQETQYF,TGTGCCAGCAGTTCCCCCGGGAGGGGGACCCAAGAGACCCAGTACTTC
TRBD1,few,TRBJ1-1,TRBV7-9,CASSPGQGVYTEAFF,TGTGCCAGCAGCCCCGGCCAGGGGGTTTACACTGAAGCTTTCTTT
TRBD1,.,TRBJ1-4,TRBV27,CASSSNRGGEKLFF,TGTGCCAGCAGTTCCAACAGGGGAGGTGAAAAACTGTTTTTT
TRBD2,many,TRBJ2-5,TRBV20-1,CSASGGVQETQYF,TGCAGTGCTAGCGGGGGGGTACAAGAGACCCAGTACTTC
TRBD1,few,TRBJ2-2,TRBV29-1,CSVVDRVAGELFF,TGCAGCGTTGTGGACAGGGTCGCCGGGGAGCTGTTTTTT
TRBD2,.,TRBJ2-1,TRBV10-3,CAIMRREGNNEQFF,TGTGCCATCATGCGGCGGGAGGGGAACAATGAGCAGTTCTTC
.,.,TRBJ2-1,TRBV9,CASSEASLRNEQFF,TGTGCCAGCAGCGAAGCCTCCCTCAGGAATGAGCAGTTCTTC
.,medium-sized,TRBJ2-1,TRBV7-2,CASSLDADNEQFF,TGTGCCAGCAGCTTAGATGCGGACAATGAGCAGTTCTTC
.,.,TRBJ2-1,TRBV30,CAWSGRNEQFF,TGTGCCTGGAGTGGGAGGAATGAGCAGTTCTTC
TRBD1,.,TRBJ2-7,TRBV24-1,CATSGGQGYEQYF,TGTGCCACCAGCGGCGGACAGGGGTACGAGCAGTACTTC
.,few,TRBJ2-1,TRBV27,CASSFDDPSYNEQFF,TGTGCCAGCAGTTTCGATGACCCCTCCTACAATGAGCAGTTCTTC
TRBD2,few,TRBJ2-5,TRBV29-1,CSVEDRGLAGGPYETQYF,TGCAGCGTTGAAGATCGAGGACTAGCGGGAGGGCCGTATGAGACCCAGTACTTC
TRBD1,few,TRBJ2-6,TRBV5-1,CASRIRGSSGANVLTF,TGCGCCAGCAGGATCAGGGGGAGTTCTGGGGCCAACGTCCTGACTTTC
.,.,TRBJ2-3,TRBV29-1,CSVESVVGDTDTQYF,TGCAGCGTTGAAAGTGTCGTCGGGGACACAGATACGCAGTATTTT
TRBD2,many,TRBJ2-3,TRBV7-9,CASSPRERGGPNTQYF,TGTGCCAGCAGCCCCCGTGAGCGGGGGGGACCGAATACGCAGTATTTT
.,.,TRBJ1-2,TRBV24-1,CATSGIAGGYTF,TGTGCCACCAGTGGGATAGCAGGCGGCTACACCTTC